The rows below give T cell receptor beta chains drawn from one sample of a study of T-cell memory formation after mild COVID-19. TCRdb re-called the 5' RACE reads through MiXCR, storing one row per CDR3 protein. Among under 600,000 distinct CDR3 sequences listed, about 20% were seen once. Sequencing was done on a sample of PBMCs or a T cell subset sorted from them (not recorded which). The origin of the receptors is an adult woman who had mild COVID-19 (a few samples of this study predate the infection). Cell type and time point are not known. The CDR3 runs from the conserved cysteine through the conserved F or W. The order of the fields is D gene, V gene, clone size, J gene, CDR3 length, CDR3 protein, CDR3 DNA. A D gene is named only where the DNA matches it firmly. Only part of the rows carry a size: once, few, many, or a class if the clone is expanded.

>TRBD1|TRBV12-5|few|TRBJ1-2|14
CASGPQGANYGYTF
TGTGCTAGTGGTCCCCAGGGGGCCAACTATGGCTACACCTTC
>-|TRBV18|-|TRBJ1-2|14
CASSPSLENYGYTF
TGTGCCAGCTCACCATCACTGGAGAACTATGGCTACACCTTC
>-|TRBV6-2/TRBV6-3|few|TRBJ2-1|14
CASSGQPGYNEQFF
TGTGCCAGCAGTGGGCAGCCAGGCTACAATGAGCAGTTCTTC
>TRBD1|TRBV6-5|few|TRBJ2-5|15
CASSTRRGPQETQYF
TGTGCCAGCAGTACCCGCAGGGGGCCCCAAGAGACCCAGTACTTC
>TRBD1|TRBV25-1|-|TRBJ2-7|14
CASSEGTGTDEQYF
TGTGCCAGCAGTGAAGGGACAGGGACGGACGAGCAGTACTTC
>-|TRBV29-1|-|TRBJ1-4|14
CSAGPQGEDEKLFF
TGCAGCGCCGGACCACAGGGAGAGGATGAAAAACTGTTTTTT
>-|TRBV19|few|TRBJ2-5|14
CASSPGTWGETQYF
TGTGCCAGTAGTCCCGGGACTTGGGGAGAGACCCAGTACTTC
>-|TRBV20-1|-|TRBJ2-1|13
CSAGVSANNEQFF
TGCAGTGCGGGGGTGTCGGCGAACAATGAGCAGTTCTTC
>TRBD1|TRBV7-3|few|TRBJ2-5|16
CASSLRTGMMGETQYF
TGTGCCAGCAGCTTAAGGACAGGGATGATGGGAGAGACCCAGTACTTC
>-|TRBV7-9|-|TRBJ1-2|14
CASSPPRANYGYTF
TGTGCCAGCAGCCCCCCTCGTGCAAACTATGGCTACACCTTC
>TRBD1|TRBV7-9|few|TRBJ2-7|15
CASSLAGTGKYEQYF
TGTGCCAGCAGCTTGGCCGGGACAGGGAAATACGAGCAGTACTTC
>-|TRBV24-1|-|TRBJ1-2|15
CATSDFRTSVEGYTF
TGTGCCACCAGTGATTTCCGAACATCGGTTGAAGGCTACACCTTC
>-|TRBV6-2/TRBV6-3|few|TRBJ2-7|12
CASSYRLGEQYF
TGTGCCAGCAGTTACCGATTGGGCGAGCAGTACTTC
>TRBD2|TRBV6-2/TRBV6-3|-|TRBJ2-7|20
CASTQGRSGTSGTPSYEQYF
TGTGCCAGCACTCAAGGCCGCTCCGGGACTAGCGGGACCCCCTCCTACGAGCAGTACTTC
>TRBD2|TRBV28|-|TRBJ2-1|16
CASSLFSGGSYNEQFF
TGTGCCAGCAGTTTATTTTCGGGGGGCTCCTACAATGAGCAGTTCTTC
>-|TRBV24-1|few|TRBJ2-1|12
CATSWGRLEQFF
TGTGCCACCAGCTGGGGACGCCTCGAGCAGTTCTTC
>-|TRBV6-2/TRBV6-3|-|TRBJ1-1|13
CASNQGGWTEAFF
TGTGCCAGCAACCAGGGCGGATGGACTGAAGCTTTCTTT
>TRBD1|TRBV5-1|-|TRBJ1-2|14
CASSGETGNYGYTF
TGCGCCAGCAGCGGGGAGACAGGGAACTATGGCTACACCTTC
>TRBD1|TRBV9|few|TRBJ2-7|14
CASSAGQAPYEQYF
TGTGCCAGCAGCGCCGGACAGGCCCCCTACGAGCAGTACTTC
>TRBD2|TRBV7-9|few|TRBJ2-1|15
CASSLLGGRRDEQFF
TGTGCCAGCAGCTTATTAGGCGGGAGACGCGATGAGCAGTTCTTC
>TRBD2|TRBV5-6|few|TRBJ2-2|17
CASRRTSGSLGTGELFF
TGTGCCAGCAGGAGGACTAGCGGGAGTTTAGGAACCGGGGAGCTGTTTTTT
>-|TRBV29-1|few|TRBJ2-7|15
CSVGPRGGPSYEQYF
TGCAGCGTTGGACCTAGGGGGGGGCCCTCCTACGAGCAGTACTTC